The rows below give T cell receptor beta chains drawn from one sample of a study of blood T cell repertoires in COVID-19. Clones were sequenced by immunoSEQ multiplex PCR, and TCRdb holds only the in-frame ones, with some missing. The sample lists about 240,000 clones, roughly four fifths seen once, with more than 8% in the top ten. Sequences were obtained from peripheral blood. The receptor source for this set is a woman of 80 years or more with acute or convalescent COVID-19. Both conserved end residues are part of each CDR3. Each record gives: D gene, V gene, clone size, J gene, CDR3 DNA, CDR3 protein. A D gene is named only where the DNA matches it firmly. Rows give clone size only sometimes, using once, few, many, or a class for an expanded clone.

D gene: NA
V gene: TRBV2
clone size: NA
J gene: TRBJ2-2
CDR3 DNA: TGTGCCAGCAGTGACCTGAGAGGCCCCGGGGAGCTGTTTTTT
CDR3 protein: CASSDLRGPGELFF

D gene: TRBD2
V gene: TRBV24-1
clone size: NA
J gene: TRBJ2-3
CDR3 DNA: TGTGCCACCAGTGGGGCTGTAGGACTAGCGCAGGCTACGCAGTATTTT
CDR3 protein: CATSGAVGLAQATQYF

D gene: TRBD2
V gene: TRBV6-1
clone size: NA
J gene: TRBJ2-1
CDR3 DNA: TGTGCCAGCAGTGAGACTAGCGGGGGAACCTACAATGAGCAGTTCTTC
CDR3 protein: CASSETSGGTYNEQFF

D gene: NA
V gene: TRBV28
clone size: NA
J gene: TRBJ1-1
CDR3 DNA: TGTGCCAGCAGTCGTTTAGGGGGGAACACTGAAGCTTTCTTT
CDR3 protein: CASSRLGGNTEAFF

D gene: NA
V gene: TRBV5-4
clone size: NA
J gene: TRBJ1-3
CDR3 DNA: TGTGCCAGCAGCTCACAGGGCCCTGGAAACACCATATATTTT
CDR3 protein: CASSSQGPGNTIYF

D gene: TRBD2
V gene: TRBV29-1
clone size: NA
J gene: TRBJ2-1
CDR3 DNA: TGCAGCGTTGACTCGACTAGCGGGGGCCTTTTCTTC
CDR3 protein: CSVDSTSGGLFF

D gene: NA
V gene: TRBV12-3/TRBV12-4
clone size: few
J gene: TRBJ2-2
CDR3 DNA: TGTGCCAGCGGAGTTTATAGGACCGGGGAGCTGTTTTTT
CDR3 protein: CASGVYRTGELFF

D gene: TRBD2
V gene: TRBV3-1/TRBV3-2
clone size: NA
J gene: TRBJ2-5
CDR3 DNA: TGTGCCAGCTTAAGGAGAGCGGGGGGAGAAGAGACCCAGTACTTC
CDR3 protein: CASLRRAGGEETQYF

D gene: NA
V gene: TRBV7-2
clone size: NA
J gene: TRBJ2-3
CDR3 DNA: TGTGCCAGCAGCTTACGGGGCAGGGGCGGGGATACGCAGTATTTT
CDR3 protein: CASSLRGRGGDTQYF

D gene: NA
V gene: TRBV16
clone size: NA
J gene: TRBJ2-2
CDR3 DNA: TGTGCCAGCAGTCGCGTGAACACCGGGGAGCTGTTTTTT
CDR3 protein: CASSRVNTGELFF

D gene: NA
V gene: TRBV5-4
clone size: NA
J gene: TRBJ2-7
CDR3 DNA: TGTGCCAGCAGCTTGGCCGACGAGCAGTACTTC
CDR3 protein: CASSLADEQYF

D gene: NA
V gene: TRBV19
clone size: NA
J gene: TRBJ1-4
CDR3 DNA: TGTGCCAGTAGTACGGGGGGACAAGTTAATGAAAAACTGTTTTTT
CDR3 protein: CASSTGGQVNEKLFF

D gene: NA
V gene: TRBV27
clone size: NA
J gene: TRBJ2-3
CDR3 DNA: TGTGCCAGCAGTAGAGGGAAAGCCACAGATACGCAGTATTTT
CDR3 protein: CASSRGKATDTQYF

D gene: NA
V gene: TRBV18
clone size: NA
J gene: TRBJ2-5
CDR3 DNA: TGTGCCAGCTCACCTACAGGCCACCAAGAGACCCAGTACTTC
CDR3 protein: CASSPTGHQETQYF

D gene: TRBD1
V gene: TRBV11-3
clone size: NA
J gene: TRBJ2-5
CDR3 DNA: TGTGCCAGCAGCCCAAATACAGGGGGGCGGGAGACCCAGTACTTC
CDR3 protein: CASSPNTGGRETQYF

D gene: NA
V gene: TRBV7-2
clone size: NA
J gene: TRBJ2-3
CDR3 DNA: TGTGCCAGCAGCTTGGGGACTGGCGAACCAGATACGCAGTATTTT
CDR3 protein: CASSLGTGEPDTQYF

D gene: NA
V gene: TRBV3-1/TRBV3-2
clone size: NA
J gene: TRBJ1-2
CDR3 DNA: TGTGCCAGCAGCCAAGTTACAGGGAATTTTTACTATGGCTACACCTTC
CDR3 protein: CASSQVTGNFYYGYTF

D gene: TRBD1
V gene: TRBV6-1
clone size: NA
J gene: TRBJ1-5
CDR3 DNA: TGTGCCAGCAGTGGCGGGACAGGGGCGCCGTCCTATCAGCCCCAGCATTTT
CDR3 protein: CASSGGTGAPSYQPQHF

D gene: TRBD1
V gene: TRBV5-1
clone size: NA
J gene: TRBJ1-1
CDR3 DNA: TGCGCCAGCAGCTTGACAGGGGTTACTGAAGCTTTCTTT
CDR3 protein: CASSLTGVTEAFF

D gene: TRBD1
V gene: TRBV20-1
clone size: NA
J gene: TRBJ2-7
CDR3 DNA: TGCAGTGCTAGTGACGGACAGGGGATGTGGTACGAGCAGTACTTC
CDR3 protein: CSASDGQGMWYEQYF

D gene: NA
V gene: TRBV3-1/TRBV3-2
clone size: NA
J gene: TRBJ2-2
CDR3 DNA: TGTGCCAGCAGCCAAACCGGGACAATCATAAACACCGGGGAGCTGTTTTTT
CDR3 protein: CASSQTGTIINTGELFF

D gene: NA
V gene: TRBV5-1
clone size: NA
J gene: TRBJ2-3
CDR3 DNA: TGCGCCAGCAGCTTAGGAGGGAGCCCCGATACGCAGTATTTT
CDR3 protein: CASSLGGSPDTQYF